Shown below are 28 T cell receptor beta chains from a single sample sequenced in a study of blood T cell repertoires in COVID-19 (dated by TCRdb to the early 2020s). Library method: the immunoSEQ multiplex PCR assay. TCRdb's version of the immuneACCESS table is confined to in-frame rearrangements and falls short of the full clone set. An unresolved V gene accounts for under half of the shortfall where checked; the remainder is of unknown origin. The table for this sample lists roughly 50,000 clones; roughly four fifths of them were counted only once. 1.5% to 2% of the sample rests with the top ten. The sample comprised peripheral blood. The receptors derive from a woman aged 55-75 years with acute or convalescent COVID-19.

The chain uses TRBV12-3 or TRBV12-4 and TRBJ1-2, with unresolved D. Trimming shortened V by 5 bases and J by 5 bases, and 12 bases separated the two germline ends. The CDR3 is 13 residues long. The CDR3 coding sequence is TGTGCCAGCAGTCCAAAGGGAGGTTATGGCTACACCTTC. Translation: CASSPKGGYGYTF.

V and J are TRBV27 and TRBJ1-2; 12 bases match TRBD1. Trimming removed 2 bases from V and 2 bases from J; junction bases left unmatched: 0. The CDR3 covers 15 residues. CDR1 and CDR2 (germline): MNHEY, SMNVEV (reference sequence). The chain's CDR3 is CASSLGTGGNYGYTF. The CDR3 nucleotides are TGTGCCAGCAGTTTAGGGACAGGGGGCAACTATGGCTACACCTTC.

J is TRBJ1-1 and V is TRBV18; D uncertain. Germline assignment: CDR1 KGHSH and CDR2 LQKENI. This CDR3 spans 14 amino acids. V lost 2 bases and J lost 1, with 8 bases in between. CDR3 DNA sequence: TGTGCCAGCTCACCATCAGCGAAGAACACTGAAGCTTTCTTT. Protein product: CASSPSAKNTEAFF.

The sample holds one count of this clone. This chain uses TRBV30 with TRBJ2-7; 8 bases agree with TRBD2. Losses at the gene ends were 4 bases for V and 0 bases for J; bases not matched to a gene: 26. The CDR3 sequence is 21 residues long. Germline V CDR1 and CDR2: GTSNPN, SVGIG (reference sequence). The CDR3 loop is CAWTQRSTGGWSSGDSYEQYF. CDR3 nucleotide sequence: TGTGCCTGGACCCAAAGGAGTACGGGGGGCTGGAGTAGCGGGGACTCCTACGAGCAGTACTTC.

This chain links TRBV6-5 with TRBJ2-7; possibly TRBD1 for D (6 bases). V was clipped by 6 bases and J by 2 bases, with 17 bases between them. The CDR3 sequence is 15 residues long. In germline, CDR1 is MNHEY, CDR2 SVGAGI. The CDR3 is CASRYQETGAYEQYF. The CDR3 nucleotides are TGTGCCAGCAGATACCAGGAGACAGGAGCCTACGAGCAGTACTTC.

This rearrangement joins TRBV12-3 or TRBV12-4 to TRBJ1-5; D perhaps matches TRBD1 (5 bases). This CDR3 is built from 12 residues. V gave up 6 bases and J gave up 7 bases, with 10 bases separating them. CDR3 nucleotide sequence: TGTGCCAGCAGCCAGGGCCCCCAGCCCCAGCATTTT. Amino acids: CASSQGPQPQHF.

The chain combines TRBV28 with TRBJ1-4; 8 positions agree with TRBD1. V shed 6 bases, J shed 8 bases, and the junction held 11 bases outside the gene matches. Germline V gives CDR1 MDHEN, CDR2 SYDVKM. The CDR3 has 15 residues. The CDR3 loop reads CASRRQGQIGEKLFF. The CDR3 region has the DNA TGTGCCAGCAGGAGACAGGGGCAGATAGGGGAAAAACTGTTTTTT.

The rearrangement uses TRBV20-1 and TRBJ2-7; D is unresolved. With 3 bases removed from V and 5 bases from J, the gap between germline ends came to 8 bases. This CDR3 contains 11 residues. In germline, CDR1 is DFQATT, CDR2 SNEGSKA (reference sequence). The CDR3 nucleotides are TGCAGTGCTAGTCAAGTAGACGAGCAGTACTTC. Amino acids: CSASQVDEQYF.

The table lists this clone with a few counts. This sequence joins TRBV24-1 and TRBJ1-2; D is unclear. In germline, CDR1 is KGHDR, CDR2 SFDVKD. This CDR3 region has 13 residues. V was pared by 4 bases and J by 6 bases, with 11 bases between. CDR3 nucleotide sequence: TGTGCCACCAGTGACCCGACTAGGGATGGCTACACCTTC. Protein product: CATSDPTRDGYTF.

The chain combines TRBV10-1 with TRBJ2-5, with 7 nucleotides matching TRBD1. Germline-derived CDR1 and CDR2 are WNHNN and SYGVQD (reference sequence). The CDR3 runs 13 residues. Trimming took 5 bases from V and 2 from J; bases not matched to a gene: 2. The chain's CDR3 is CASSMGQQETQYF. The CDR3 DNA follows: TGCGCCAGCAGTATGGGACAGCAAGAGACCCAGTACTTC.

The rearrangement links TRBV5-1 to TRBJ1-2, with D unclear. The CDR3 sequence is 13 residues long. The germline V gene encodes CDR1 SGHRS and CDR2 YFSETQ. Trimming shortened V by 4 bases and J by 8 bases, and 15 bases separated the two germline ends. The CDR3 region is CASSLEGSRGYTF. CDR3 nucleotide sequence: TGCGCCAGCAGCCTGGAAGGGAGCAGGGGCTACACCTTC. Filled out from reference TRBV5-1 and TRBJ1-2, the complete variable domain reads KAGVTQTPRYLIKTRGQQVTLSCSPISGHRSVSWYQQTPGQGLQFLFEYFSETQRNKGNFPGRFSGRQFSNSRSEMNVSTLELGDSALYLCASSLEGSRGYTFGSGTRLTVV.

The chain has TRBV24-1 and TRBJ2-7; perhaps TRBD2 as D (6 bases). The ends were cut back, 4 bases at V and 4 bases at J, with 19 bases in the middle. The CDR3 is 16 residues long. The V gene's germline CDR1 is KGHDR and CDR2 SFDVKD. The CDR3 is CATSDSRWGRRYEQYF. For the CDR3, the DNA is TGTGCCACCAGTGACTCCCGTTGGGGGAGGAGGTACGAGCAGTACTTC.

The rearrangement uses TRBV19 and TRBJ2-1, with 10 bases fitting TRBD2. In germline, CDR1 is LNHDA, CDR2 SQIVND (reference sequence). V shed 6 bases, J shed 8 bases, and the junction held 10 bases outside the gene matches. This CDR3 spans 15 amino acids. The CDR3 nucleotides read TGTGCCAGTAGGAAGCGGGGGGGCAGCAGGGATGAGCAGTTCTTC. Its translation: CASRKRGGSRDEQFF.

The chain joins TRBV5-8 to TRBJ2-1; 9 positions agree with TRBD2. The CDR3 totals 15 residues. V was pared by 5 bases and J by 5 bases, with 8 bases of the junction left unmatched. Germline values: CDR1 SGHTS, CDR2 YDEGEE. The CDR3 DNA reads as TGTGCCAGCAGGACGATAGCGGGAGTCAACAATGAGCAGTTCTTC. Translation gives CASRTIAGVNNEQFF.

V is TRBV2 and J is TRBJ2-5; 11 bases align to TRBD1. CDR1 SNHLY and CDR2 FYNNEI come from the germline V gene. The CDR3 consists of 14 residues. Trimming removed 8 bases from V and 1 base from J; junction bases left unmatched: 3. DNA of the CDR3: TGTGCCAGCGGACAGGGGGCATCCCAAGAGACCCAGTACTTC. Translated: CASGQGASQETQYF.

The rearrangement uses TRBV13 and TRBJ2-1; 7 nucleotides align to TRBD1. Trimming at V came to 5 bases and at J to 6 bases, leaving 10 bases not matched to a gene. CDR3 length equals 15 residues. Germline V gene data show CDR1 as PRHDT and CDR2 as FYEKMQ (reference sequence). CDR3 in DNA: TGTGCCAGCAGCCCTACCCAGGACAGGTCCAATGAGCAGTTCTTC. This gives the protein CASSPTQDRSNEQFF.

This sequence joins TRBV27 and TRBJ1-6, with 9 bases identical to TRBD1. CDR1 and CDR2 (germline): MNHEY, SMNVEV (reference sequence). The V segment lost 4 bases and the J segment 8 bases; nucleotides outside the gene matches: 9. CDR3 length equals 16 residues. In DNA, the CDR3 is TGTGCCAGCAGTTCGACCCCACAGGGGGCAGATTCACCCCTCCACTTT. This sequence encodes CASSSTPQGADSPLHF.

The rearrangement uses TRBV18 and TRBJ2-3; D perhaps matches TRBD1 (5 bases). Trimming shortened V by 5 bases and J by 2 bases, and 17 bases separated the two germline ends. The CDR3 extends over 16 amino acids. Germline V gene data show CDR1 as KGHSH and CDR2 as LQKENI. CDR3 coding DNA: TGTGCCAGCTCAAGGCAAGACAGTCCTAACACAGATACGCAGTATTTT. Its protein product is CASSRQDSPNTDTQYF.

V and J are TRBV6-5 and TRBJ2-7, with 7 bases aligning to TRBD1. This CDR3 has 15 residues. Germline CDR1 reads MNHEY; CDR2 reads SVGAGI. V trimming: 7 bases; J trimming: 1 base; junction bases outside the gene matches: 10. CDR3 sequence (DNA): TGTGCCAGCACCCTACACGGGACAGTTTCCTACGAGCAGTACTTC. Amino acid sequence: CASTLHGTVSYEQYF.

The CDR3 spells CASSLQGGTEAFF. DNA for the CDR3: TGTGCCAGCAGCCTACAGGGGGGCACTGAAGCTTTCTTT. The V gene is TRBV16, the J gene TRBJ1-1, with 8 bases matching TRBD1. In germline, CDR1 is KGHSY, CDR2 FQNENV. The CDR3 spans 13 residues. The V and J ends lost 4 bases and 4 bases, in that order; junction bases with no gene match: 2.

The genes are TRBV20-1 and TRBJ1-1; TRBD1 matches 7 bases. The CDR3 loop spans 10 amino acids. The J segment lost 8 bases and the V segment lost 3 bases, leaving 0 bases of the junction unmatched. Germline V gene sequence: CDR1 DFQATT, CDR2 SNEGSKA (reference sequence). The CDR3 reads CSARGQEAFF. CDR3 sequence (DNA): TGCAGTGCTAGGGGACAGGAAGCTTTCTTT.

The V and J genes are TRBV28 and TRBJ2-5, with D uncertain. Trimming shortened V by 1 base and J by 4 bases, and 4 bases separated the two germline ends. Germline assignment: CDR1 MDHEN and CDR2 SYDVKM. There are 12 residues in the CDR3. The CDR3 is CASSLFLETQYF. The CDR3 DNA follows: TGTGCCAGCAGTTTATTCTTAGAGACCCAGTACTTC.

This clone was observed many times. The CDR3 DNA reads as TGCGCCAGCACTCTGGGACTAGCGGGAGTTACCGGGGAGCTGTTTTTT. Residues: CASTLGLAGVTGELFF. The chain employs TRBV10-2 and TRBJ2-2, with TRBD2 matching over 14 bases. CDR1 and CDR2 from the germline V gene are WSHSY and SAAADI. With 7 bases clipped from V and 5 bases from J, the junction kept 6 bases outside the gene matches. The CDR3 runs to 16 residues.

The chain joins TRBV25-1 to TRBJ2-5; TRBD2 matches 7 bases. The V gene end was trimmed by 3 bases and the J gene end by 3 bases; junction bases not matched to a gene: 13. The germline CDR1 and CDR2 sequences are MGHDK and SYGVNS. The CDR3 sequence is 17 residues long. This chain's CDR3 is CASSDPPGTGGEETQYF. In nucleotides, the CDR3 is TGTGCCAGCAGTGATCCCCCGGGGACGGGAGGAGAAGAGACCCAGTACTTC.

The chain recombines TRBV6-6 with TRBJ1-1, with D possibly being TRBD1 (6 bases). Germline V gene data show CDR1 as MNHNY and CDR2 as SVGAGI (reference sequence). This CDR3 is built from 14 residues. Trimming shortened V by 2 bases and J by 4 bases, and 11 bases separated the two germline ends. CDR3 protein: CASSYRGGGTEAFF. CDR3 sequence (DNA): TGTGCCAGCAGTTACAGGGGGGGTGGCACTGAAGCTTTCTTT.

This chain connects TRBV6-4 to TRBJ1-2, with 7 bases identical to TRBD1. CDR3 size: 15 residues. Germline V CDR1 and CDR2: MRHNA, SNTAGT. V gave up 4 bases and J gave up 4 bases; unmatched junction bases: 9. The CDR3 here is CASSVGAGGSYGYTF. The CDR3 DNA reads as TGTGCCAGCAGTGTCGGCGCAGGGGGATCCTATGGCTACACCTTC.

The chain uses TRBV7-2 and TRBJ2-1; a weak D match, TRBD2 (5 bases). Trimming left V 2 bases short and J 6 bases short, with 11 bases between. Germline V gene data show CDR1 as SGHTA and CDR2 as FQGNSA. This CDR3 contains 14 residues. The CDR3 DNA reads TGTGCCAGCAGCTTACCGGGATCGGGCAATGAGCAGTTCTTC. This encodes CASSLPGSGNEQFF.

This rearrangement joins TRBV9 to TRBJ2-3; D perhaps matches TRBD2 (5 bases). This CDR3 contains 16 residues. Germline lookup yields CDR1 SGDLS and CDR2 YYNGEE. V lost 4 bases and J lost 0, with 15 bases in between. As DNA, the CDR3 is TGTGCCAGCAGCTCCTCCCCTAGCCGTAGCACAGATACGCAGTATTTT. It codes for CASSSSPSRSTDTQYF.